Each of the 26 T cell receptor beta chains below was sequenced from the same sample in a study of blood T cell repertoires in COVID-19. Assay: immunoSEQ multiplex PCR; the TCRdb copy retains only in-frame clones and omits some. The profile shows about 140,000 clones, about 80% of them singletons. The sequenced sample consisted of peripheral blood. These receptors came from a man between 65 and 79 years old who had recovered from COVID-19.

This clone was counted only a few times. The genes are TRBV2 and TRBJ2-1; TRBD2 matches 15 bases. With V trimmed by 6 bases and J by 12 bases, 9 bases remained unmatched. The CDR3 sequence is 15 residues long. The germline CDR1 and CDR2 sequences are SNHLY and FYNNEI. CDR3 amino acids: CASRGTSGRRDGQFF. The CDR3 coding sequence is TGTGCCAGCAGAGGGACTAGCGGGAGGAGGGATGGGCAGTTCTTC.

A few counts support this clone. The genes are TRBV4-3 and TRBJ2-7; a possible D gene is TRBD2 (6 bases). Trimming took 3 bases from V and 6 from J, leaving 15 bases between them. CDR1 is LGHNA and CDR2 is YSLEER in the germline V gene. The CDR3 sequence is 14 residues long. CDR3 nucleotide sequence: TGCGCCAGCAGCCATCAAACGGGGGACCTCGAGCAGTACTTC. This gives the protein CASSHQTGDLEQYF.

CDR3 DNA sequence: TGTGCCACCAGCAGAGCCGGGGATGAGCAGTTCTTC. Its translation: CATSRAGDEQFF. The V gene is TRBV15, the J gene TRBJ2-1, with D perhaps matching TRBD2 (5 bases). Trimming took 1 base from V and 8 from J, leaving 6 bases between them. This CDR3 has 12 residues. Germline CDR1 and CDR2: LNHNV and YYDKDF (reference sequence).

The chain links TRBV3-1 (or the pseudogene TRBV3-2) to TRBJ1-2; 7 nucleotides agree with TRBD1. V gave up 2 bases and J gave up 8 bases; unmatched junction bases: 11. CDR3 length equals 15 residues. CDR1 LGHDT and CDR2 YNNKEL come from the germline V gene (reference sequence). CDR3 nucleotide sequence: TGTGCCAGCAGCCAACTCGGACAGGTGGTTGGAGGCTACACCTTC. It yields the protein CASSQLGQVVGGYTF.

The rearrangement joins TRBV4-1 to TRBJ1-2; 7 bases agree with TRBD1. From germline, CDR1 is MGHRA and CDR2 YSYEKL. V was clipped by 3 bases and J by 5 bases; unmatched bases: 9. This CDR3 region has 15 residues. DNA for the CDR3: TGCGCCAGCAGCCACCCCGGGACAGAGATTTATGGCTACACCTTC. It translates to CASSHPGTEIYGYTF.

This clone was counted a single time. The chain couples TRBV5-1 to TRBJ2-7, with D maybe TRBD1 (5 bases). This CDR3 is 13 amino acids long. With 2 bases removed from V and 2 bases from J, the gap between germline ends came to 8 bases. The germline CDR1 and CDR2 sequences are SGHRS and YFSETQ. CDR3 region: CASSFGQTYEQYF. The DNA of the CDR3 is TGCGCCAGCAGCTTCGGACAAACCTACGAGCAGTACTTC.

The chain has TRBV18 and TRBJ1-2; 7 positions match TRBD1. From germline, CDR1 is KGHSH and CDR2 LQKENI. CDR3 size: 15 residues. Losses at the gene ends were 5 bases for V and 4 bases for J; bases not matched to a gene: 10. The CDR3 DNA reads TGTGCCAGCTCATCCCCGACAGGGTCTACCTATGGCTACACCTTC. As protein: CASSSPTGSTYGYTF. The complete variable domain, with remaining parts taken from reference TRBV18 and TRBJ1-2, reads NAGVMQNPRHLVRRRGQEARLRCSPMKGHSHVYWYRQLPEEGLKFMVYLQKENIIDESGMPKERFSAEFPKEGPSILRIQQVVRGDSAAYFCASSSPTGSTYGYTFGSGTRLTVV.

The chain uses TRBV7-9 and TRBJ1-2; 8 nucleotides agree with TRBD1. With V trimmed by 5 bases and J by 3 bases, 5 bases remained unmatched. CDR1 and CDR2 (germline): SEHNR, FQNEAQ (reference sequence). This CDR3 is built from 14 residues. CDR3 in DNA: TGTGCCAGCAGCCCAGGACAGGGACACTATGGCTACACCTTC. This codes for CASSPGQGHYGYTF.

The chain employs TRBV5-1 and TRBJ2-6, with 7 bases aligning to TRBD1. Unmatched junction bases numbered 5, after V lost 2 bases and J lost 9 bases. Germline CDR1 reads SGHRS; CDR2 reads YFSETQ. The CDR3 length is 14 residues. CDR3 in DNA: TGCGCCAGCAGCTTAGACAGGGTTGGCAACGTCCTGACTTTC. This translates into CASSLDRVGNVLTF.

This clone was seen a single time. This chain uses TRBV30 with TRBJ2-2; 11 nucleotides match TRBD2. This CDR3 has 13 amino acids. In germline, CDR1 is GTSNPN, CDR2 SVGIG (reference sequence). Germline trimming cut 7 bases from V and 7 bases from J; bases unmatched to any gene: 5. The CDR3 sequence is CALLAGDHGELFF. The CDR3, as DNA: TGTGCCTTACTAGCGGGAGATCACGGGGAGCTGTTTTTT.

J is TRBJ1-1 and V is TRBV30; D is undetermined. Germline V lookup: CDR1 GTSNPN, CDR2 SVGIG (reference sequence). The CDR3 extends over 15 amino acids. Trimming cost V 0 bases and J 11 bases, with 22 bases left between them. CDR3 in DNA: TGTGCCTGGAGTGTACGGGATCGAGTCTCCCCGAGGGCTTTCTTT. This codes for CAWSVRDRVSPRAFF. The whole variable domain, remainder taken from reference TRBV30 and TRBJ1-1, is SQTIHQWPATLVQPVGSPLSLECTVEGTSNPNLYWYRQAAGRGLQLLFYSVGIGQISSEVPQNLSASRPQDRQFILSSKKLLLSDSGFYLCAWSVRDRVSPRAFFGQGTRLTVV.

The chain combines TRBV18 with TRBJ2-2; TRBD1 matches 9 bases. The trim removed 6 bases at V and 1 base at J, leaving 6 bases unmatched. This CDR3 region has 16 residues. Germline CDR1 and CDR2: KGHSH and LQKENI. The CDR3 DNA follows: TGTGCCAGCTCTTTCGAGGGACAGGGGAACACCGGGGAGCTGTTTTTT. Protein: CASSFEGQGNTGELFF.

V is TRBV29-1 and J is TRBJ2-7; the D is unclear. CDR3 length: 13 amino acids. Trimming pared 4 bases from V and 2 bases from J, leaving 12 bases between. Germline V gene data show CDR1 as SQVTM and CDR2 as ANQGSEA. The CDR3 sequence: CSVVYSIAYEQYF. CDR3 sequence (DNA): TGCAGCGTTGTTTACAGTATCGCCTACGAGCAGTACTTC.

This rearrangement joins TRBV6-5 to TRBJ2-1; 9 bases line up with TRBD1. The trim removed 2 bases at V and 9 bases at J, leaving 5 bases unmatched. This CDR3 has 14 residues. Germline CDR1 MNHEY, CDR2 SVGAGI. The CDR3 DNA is TGTGCCAGCAGTTACCTACAGGGGGCTGGTGAGCAGTTCTTC. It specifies CASSYLQGAGEQFF.

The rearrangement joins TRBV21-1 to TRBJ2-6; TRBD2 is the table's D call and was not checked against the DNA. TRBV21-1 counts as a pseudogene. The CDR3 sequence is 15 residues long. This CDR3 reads CASSKGGPGANVLTF. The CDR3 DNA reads TGTGCCAGCAGCAAGGGAGGGCCTGGGGCCAACGTCCTGACTTTC.

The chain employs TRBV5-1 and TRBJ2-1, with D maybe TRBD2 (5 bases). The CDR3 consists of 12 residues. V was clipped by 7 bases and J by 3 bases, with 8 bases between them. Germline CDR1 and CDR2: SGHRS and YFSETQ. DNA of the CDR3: TGCGCCAGCGGTGACTACTACAATGAGCAGTTCTTC. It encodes CASGDYYNEQFF.

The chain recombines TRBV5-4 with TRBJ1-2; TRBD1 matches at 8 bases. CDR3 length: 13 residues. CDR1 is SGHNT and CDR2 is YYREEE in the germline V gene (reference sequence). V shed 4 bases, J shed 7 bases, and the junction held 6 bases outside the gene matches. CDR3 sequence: CASSPGQGSGYTF. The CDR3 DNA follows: TGTGCCAGCAGCCCAGGACAGGGAAGTGGCTACACCTTC.

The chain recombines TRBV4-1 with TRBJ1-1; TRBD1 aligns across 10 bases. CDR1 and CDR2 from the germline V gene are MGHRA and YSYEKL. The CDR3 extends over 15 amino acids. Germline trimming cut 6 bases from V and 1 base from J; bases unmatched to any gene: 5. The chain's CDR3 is CASSRRTGGNTEAFF. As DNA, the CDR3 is TGCGCCAGCAGTCGTCGGACAGGGGGGAACACTGAAGCTTTCTTT.

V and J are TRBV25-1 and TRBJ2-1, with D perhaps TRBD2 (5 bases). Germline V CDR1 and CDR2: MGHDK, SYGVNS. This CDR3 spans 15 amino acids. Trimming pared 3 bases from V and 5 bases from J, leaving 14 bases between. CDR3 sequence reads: CASSDGWTYHNEQFF. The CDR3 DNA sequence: TGTGCCAGCAGTGATGGTTGGACTTACCACAATGAGCAGTTCTTC.

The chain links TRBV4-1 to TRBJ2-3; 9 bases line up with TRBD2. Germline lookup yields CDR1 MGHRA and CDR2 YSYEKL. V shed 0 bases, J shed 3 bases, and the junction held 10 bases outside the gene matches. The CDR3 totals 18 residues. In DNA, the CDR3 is TGCGCCAGCAGCCAAGAGGGTCCGTCTAGCGGGATAACAGATACGCAGTATTTT. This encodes CASSQEGPSSGITDTQYF.

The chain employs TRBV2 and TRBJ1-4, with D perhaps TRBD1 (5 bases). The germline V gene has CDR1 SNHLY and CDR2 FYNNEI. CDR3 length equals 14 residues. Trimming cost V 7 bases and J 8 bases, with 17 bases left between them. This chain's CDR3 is CASNNGGEGEKLFF. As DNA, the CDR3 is TGTGCCAGCAATAACGGGGGTGAAGGGGAAAAACTGTTTTTT.

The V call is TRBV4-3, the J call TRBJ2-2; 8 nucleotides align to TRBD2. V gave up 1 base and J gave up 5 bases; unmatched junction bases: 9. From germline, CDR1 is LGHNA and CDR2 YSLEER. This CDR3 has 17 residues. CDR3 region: CASSQGRAGGRTGELFF. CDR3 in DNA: TGCGCCAGCAGCCAAGGGAGGGCGGGAGGAAGGACCGGGGAGCTGTTTTTT.

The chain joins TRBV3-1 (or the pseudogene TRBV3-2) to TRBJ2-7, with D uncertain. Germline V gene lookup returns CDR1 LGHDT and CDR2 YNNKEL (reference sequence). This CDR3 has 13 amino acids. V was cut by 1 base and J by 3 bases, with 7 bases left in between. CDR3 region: CASSQVGSYEQYF. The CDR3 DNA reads TGTGCCAGCAGCCAAGTGGGCAGCTACGAGCAGTACTTC.

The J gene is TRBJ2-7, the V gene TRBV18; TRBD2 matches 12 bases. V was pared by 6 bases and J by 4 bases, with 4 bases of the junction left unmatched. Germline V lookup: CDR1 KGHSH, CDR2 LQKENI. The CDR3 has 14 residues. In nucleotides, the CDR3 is TGTGCCAGCTCTCGACTAGCGGGAGATTACGAGCAGTACTTC. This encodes CASSRLAGDYEQYF.

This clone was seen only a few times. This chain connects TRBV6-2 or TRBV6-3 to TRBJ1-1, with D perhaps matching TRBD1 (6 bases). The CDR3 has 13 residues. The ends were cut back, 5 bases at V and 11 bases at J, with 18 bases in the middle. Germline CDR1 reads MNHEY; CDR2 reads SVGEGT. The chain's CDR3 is CASSQNQGLGAFF. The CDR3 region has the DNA TGTGCCAGCAGTCAAAATCAGGGGTTAGGCGCTTTCTTT.

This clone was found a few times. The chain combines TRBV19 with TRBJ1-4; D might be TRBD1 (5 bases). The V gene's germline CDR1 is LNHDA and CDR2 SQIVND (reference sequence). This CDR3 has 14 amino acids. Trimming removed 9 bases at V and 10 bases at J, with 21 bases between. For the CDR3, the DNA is TGTGCCAGCAGGCCGACGGGGGAAAGAGTAAAACTGTTTTTT. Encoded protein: CASRPTGERVKLFF.